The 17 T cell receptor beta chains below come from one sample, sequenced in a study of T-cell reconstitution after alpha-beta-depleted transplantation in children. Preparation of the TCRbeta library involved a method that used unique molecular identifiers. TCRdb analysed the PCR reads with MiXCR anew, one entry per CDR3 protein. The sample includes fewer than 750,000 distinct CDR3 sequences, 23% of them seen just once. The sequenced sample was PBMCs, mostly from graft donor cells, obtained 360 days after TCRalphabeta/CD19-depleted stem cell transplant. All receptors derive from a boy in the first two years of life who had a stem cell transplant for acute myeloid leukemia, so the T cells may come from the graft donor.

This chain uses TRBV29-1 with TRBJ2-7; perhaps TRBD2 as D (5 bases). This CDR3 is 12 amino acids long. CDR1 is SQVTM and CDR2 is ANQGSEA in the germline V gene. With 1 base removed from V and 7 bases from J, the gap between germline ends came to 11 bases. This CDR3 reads CSVEGLTGEQYV. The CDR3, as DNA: TGCAGCGTTGAAGGCCTTACGGGGGAGCAGTACGTC.

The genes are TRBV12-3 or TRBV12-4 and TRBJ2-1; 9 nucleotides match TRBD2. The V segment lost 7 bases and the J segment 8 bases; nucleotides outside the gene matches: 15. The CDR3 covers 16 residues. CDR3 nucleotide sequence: TGTGCCAGCACCAAACCCCCAGCGGGGGGTTGGGATGAGCAGTTCTTC. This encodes CASTKPPAGGWDEQFF.

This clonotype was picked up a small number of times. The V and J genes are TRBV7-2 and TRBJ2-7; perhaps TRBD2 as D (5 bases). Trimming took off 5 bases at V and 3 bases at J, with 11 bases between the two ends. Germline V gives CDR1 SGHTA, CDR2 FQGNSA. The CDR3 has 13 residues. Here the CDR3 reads CASSEERVYEQYF. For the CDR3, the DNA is TGTGCCAGCAGCGAGGAGAGGGTCTACGAGCAGTACTTC.

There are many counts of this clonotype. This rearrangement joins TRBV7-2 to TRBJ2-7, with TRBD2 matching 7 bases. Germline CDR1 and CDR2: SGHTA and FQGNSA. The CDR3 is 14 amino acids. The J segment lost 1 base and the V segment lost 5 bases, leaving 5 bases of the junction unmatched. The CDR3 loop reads CASSLTGGSYEQYF. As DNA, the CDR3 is TGTGCCAGCAGCCTCACGGGGGGTTCCTACGAGCAGTACTTC.

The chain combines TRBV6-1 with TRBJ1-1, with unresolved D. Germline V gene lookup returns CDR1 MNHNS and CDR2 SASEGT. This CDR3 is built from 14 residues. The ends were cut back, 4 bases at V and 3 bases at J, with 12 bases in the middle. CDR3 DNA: TGTGCCAGCAGTGCTCGGACGGGGTACACTGAAGCTTTCTTT. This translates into CASSARTGYTEAFF.

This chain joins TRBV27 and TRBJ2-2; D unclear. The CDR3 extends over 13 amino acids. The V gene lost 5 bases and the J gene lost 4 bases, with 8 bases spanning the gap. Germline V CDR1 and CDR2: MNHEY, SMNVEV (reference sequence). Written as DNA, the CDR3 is TGTGCCAGCAGTCAACAATCCACCGGGGAGCTGTTTTTT. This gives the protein CASSQQSTGELFF.

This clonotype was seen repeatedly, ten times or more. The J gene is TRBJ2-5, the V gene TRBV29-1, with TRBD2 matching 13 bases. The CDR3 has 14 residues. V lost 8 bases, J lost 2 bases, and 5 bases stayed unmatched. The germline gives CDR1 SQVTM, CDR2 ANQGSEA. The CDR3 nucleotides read TGCAGCTTTCGACTAGCGGGGGGACAAGAGACCCAGTACTTC. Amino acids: CSFRLAGGQETQYF. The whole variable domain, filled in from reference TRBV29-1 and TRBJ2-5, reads SAVISQKPSRDICQRGTSLTIQCQVDSQVTMMFWYRQQPGQSLTLIATANQGSEATYESGFVIDKFPISRPNLTFSTLTVSNMSPEDSSIYLCSFRLAGGQETQYFGPGTRLLVL.

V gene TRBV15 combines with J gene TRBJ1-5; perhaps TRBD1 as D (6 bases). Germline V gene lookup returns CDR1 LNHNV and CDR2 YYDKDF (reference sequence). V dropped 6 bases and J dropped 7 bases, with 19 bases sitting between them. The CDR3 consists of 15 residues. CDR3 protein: CATRGSERGNQPQHF. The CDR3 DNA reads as TGTGCCACCAGAGGTTCGGAGAGGGGGAACCAGCCCCAGCATTTT. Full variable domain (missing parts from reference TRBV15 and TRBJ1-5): DAMVIQNPRYQVTQFGKPVTLSCSQTLNHNVMYWYQQKSSQAPKLLFHYYDKDFNNEADTPDNFQSRRPNTSFCFLDIRSPGLGDTAMYLCATRGSERGNQPQHFGDGTRLSIL.

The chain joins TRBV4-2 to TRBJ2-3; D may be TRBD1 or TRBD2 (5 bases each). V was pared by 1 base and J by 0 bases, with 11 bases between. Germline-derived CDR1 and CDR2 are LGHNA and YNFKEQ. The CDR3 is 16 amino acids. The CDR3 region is CASSQAGTRSTDTQYF. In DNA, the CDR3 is TGTGCCAGCAGCCAAGCAGGGACGCGGAGCACAGATACGCAGTATTTT.

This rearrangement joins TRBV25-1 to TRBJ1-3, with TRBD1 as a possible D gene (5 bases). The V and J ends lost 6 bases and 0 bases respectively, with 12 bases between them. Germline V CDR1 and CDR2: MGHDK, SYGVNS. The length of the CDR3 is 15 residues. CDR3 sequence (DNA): TGTGCCAGCAGCGCGACAGAACACTCTGGAAACACCATATATTTT. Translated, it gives CASSATEHSGNTIYF.

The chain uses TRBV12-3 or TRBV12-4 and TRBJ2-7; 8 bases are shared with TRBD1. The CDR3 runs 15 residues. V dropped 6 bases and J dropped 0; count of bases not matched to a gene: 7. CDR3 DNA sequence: TGTGCCAGCAGCCACGGACAGGGAGACTCCTACGAGCAGTACTTC. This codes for CASSHGQGDSYEQYF.

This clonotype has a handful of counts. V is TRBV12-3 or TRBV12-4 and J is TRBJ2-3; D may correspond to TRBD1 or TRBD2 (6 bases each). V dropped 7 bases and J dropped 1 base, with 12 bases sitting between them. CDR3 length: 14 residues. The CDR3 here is CASTRGQGTDTQYF. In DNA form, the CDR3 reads TGTGCCAGCACCCGGGGGCAAGGCACAGATACGCAGTATTTT.

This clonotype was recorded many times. The DNA of the CDR3 is TGTGCCAGCAGTTACTCACCTAGCGGGGGGGCCAATGAGCAGTTCTTC. Translating it yields CASSYSPSGGANEQFF. The chain carries TRBV6-5 and TRBJ2-1; 12 bases align to TRBD2. Germline V gene sequence: CDR1 MNHEY, CDR2 SVGAGI. The junction had 3 bases not matched to a gene; V was cut back by 0 bases and J by 6 bases. This CDR3 is 16 amino acids long.

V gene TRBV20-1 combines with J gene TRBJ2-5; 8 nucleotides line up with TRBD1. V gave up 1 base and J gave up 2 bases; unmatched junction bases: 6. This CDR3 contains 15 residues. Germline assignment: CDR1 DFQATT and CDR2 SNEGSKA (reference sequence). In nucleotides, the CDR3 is TGCAGTGCTAGAGCCTGGGACAGGACGCAAGAGACCCAGTACTTC. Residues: CSARAWDRTQETQYF.

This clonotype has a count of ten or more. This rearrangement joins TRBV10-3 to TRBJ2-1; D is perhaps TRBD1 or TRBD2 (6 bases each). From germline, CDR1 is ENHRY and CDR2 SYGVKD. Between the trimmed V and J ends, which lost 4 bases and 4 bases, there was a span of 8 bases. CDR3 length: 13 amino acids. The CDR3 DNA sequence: TGTGCCATCAGTGTAGGGGGGTACAATGAGCAGTTCTTC. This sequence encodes CAISVGGYNEQFF.

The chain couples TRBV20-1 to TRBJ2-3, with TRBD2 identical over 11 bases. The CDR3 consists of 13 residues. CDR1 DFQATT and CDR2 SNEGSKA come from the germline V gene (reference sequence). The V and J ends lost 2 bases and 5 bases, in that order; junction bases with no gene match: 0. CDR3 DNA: TGCAGTGCTAGACTAGCGGGGGGAGATACGCAGTATTTT. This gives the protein CSARLAGGDTQYF.

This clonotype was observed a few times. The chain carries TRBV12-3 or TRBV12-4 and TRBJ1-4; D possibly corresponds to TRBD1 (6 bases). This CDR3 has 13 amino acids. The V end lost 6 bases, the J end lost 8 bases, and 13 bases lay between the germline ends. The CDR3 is CASRQLQGEKLFF. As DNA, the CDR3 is TGTGCCAGCAGACAACTACAGGGAGAAAAACTGTTTTTT.